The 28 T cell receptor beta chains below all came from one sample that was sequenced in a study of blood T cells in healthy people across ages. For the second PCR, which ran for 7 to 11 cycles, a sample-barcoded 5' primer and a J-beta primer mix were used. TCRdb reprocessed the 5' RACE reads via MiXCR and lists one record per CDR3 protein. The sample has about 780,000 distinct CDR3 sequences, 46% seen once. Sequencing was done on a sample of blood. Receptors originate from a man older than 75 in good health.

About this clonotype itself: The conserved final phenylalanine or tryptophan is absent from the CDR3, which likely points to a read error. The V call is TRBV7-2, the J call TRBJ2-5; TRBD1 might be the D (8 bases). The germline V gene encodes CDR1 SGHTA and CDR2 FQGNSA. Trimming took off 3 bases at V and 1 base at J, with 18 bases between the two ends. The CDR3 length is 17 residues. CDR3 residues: CASSLNGQGGGQETQYL. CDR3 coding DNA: TGTGCCAGCAGCTTGAACGGACAGGGAGGGGGCCAAGAGACCCAGTACCTC.

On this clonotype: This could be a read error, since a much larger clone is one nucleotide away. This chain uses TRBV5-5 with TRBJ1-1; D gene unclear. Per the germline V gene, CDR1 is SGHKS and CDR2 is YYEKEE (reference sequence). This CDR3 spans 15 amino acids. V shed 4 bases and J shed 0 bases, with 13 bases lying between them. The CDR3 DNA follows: TGTGCCAGCAGCCAAGACGCGGGAGTGAACACTGAAGCTTTCTTT. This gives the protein CASSQDAGVNTEAFF.

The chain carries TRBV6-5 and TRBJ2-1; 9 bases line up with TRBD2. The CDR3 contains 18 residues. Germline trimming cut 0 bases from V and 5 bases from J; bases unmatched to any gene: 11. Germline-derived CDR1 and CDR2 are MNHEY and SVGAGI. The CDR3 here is CASSYSAIRAGGDNEQFF. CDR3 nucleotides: TGTGCCAGCAGTTACTCGGCCATTCGGGCGGGAGGGGACAATGAGCAGTTCTTC.

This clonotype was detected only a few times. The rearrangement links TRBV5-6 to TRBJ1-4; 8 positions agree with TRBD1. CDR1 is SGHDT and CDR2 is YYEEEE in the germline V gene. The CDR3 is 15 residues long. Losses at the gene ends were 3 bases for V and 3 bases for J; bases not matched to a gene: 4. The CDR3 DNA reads TGTGCCAGCAGCTCGACAGGGGTGGCTAATGAAAAACTGTTTTTT. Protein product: CASSSTGVANEKLFF. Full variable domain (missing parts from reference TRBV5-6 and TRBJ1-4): DAGVTQSPTHLIKTRGQQVTLRCSPKSGHDTVSWYQQALGQGPQFIFQYYEEEERQRGNFPDRFSGHQFPNYSSELNVNALLLGDSALYLCASSSTGVANEKLFFGSGTQLSVL.

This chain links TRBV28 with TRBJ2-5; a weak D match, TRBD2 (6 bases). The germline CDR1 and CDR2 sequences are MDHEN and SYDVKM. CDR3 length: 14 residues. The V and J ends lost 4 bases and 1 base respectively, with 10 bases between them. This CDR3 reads CASSWREFQETQYF. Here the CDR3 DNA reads TGTGCCAGCAGTTGGAGGGAGTTCCAAGAGACCCAGTACTTC.

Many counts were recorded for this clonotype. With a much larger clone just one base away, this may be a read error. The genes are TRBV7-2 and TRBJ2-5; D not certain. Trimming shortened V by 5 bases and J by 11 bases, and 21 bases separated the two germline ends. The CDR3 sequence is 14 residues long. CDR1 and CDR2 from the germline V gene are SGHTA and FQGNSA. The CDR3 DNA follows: TGTGCCAGCAGCCCCTCTCGGGTAGACAATGAGCAGTACTTC. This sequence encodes CASSPSRVDNEQYF.

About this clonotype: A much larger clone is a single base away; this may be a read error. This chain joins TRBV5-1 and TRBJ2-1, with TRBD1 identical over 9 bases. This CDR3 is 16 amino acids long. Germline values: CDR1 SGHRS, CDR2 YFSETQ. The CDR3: CAGSLGGGQGRHEQFF. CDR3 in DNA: TGCGCCGGCAGCTTGGGGGGGGGACAGGGTCGGCATGAGCAGTTCTTC.

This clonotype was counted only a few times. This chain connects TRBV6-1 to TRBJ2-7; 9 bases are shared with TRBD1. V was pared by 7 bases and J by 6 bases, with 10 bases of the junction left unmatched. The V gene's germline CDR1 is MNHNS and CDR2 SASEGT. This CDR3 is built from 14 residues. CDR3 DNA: TGTGCCAGCAACCGGGACAGGGCCATCCTCGAGCAGTACTTC. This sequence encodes CASNRDRAILEQYF.

The DNA for the CDR3 is TGCAGTGCTAGAGGTAGAAAGTACAATGAGCAGTTCTTC. Protein product: CSARGRKYNEQFF. This rearrangement joins TRBV20-1 to TRBJ2-1; D gene unclear. V was cut by 1 base and J by 4 bases, with 8 bases left in between. The CDR3 loop spans 13 amino acids. Germline V gene sequence: CDR1 DFQATT, CDR2 SNEGSKA (reference sequence).

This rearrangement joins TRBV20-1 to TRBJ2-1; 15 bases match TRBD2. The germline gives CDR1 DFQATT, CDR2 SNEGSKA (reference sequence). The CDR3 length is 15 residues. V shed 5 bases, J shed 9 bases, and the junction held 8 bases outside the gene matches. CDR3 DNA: TGCAGTGCTCCCCGCCGGACTAGCGGGAGGGGTGAGCAGTTCTTC. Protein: CSAPRRTSGRGEQFF.

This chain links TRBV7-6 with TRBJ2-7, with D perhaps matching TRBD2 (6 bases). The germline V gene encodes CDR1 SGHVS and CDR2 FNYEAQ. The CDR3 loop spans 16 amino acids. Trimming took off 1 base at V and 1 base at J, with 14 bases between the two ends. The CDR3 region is CASSLGGGIGSYEQYF. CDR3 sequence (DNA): TGTGCCAGCAGCTTAGGAGGAGGGATAGGATCCTACGAGCAGTACTTC.

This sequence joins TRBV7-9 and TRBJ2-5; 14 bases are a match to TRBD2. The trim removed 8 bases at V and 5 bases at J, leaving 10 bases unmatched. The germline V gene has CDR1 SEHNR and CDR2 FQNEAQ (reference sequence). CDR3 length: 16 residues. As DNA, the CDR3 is TGTGCCAGCGGCGGGACTAGCGGGGGACTCAGGGAGACCCAGTACTTC. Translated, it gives CASGGTSGGLRETQYF.

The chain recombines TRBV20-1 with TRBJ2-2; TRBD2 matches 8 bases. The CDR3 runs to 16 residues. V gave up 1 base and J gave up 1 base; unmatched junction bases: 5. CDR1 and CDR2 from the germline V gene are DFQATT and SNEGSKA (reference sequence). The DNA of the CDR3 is TGCAGTGCTAGAGGACGACTAGCGAGGAACACCGGGGAGCTGTTTTTT. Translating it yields CSARGRLARNTGELFF.

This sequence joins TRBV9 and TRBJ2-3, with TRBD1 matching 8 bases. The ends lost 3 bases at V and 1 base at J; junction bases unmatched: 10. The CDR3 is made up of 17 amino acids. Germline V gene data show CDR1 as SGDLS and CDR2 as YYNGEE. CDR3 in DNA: TGTGCCAGCAGCGCGTTTCCACCGGGACAGGGCACAGATACGCAGTATTTT. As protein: CASSAFPPGQGTDTQYF.

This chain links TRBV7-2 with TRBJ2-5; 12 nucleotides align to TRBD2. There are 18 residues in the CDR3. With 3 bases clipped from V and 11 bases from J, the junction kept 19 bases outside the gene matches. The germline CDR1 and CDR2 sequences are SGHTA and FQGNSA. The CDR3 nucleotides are TGTGCCAGCAGCTTTGGGGCCCCGACTAGCGGGAGTAGAAATGAGCAGTACTTC. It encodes CASSFGAPTSGSRNEQYF.

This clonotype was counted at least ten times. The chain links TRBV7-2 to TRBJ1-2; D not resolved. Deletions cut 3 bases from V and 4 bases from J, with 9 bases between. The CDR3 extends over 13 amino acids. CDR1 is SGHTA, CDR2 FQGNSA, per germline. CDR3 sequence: CASSLLRSYGYTF. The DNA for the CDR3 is TGTGCCAGCAGCTTGCTTCGCTCCTATGGCTACACCTTC.

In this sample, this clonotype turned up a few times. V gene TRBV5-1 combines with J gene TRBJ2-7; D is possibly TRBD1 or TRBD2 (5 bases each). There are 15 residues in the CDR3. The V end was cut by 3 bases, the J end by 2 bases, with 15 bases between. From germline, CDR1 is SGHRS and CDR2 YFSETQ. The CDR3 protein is CASSSEPGTTYEQYF. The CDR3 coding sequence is TGCGCCAGCAGCTCGGAACCCGGGACGACCTACGAGCAGTACTTC.

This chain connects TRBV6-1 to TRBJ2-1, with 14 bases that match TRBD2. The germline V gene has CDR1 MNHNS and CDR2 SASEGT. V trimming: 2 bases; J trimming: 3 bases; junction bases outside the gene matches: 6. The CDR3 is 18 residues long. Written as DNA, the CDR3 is TGTGCCAGCAGTGAACAAGGACTAGCGGGAGGAAACTACAATGAGCAGTTCTTC. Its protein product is CASSEQGLAGGNYNEQFF.

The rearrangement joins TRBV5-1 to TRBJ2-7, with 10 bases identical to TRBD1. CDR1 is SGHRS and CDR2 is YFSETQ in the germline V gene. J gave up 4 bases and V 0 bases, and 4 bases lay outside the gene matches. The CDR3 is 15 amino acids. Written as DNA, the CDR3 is TGCGCCAGCAGCTTGGTTTGGGACAGGGGATACGAGCAGTACTTC. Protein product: CASSLVWDRGYEQYF.

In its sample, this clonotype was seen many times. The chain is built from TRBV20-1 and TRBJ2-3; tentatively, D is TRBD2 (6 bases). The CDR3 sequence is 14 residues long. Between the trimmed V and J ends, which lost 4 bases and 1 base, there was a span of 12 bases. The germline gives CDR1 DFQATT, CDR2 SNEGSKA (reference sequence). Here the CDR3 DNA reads TGCAGTGCTAATACCGGGACTCGCACAGATACGCAGTATTTT. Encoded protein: CSANTGTRTDTQYF.

CDR3 amino acids: CASSRDYGGTGELFF. DNA for the CDR3: TGTGCCAGCAGCCGCGATTATGGCGGGACCGGGGAGCTGTTTTTT. This chain links TRBV7-2 with TRBJ2-2, with D perhaps TRBD2 (5 bases). The V gene lost 5 bases and the J gene lost 5 bases, with 15 bases spanning the gap. Germline assignment: CDR1 SGHTA and CDR2 FQGNSA. This CDR3 is built from 15 residues.

CDR3 sequence (DNA): TGTGCCAGCAACTCGTATGGTGGAGTACAAGAGACCCAGTACTTC. It yields the protein CASNSYGGVQETQYF. The V gene is TRBV28, the J gene TRBJ2-5; D call uncertain. V gave up 7 bases and J gave up 2 bases, with 17 bases separating them. The germline gives CDR1 MDHEN, CDR2 SYDVKM. There are 15 residues in the CDR3. Full variable domain (rest looked up from reference TRBV28 and TRBJ2-5): DVKVTQSSRYLVKRTGEKVFLECVQDMDHENMFWYRQDPGLGLRLIYFSYDVKMKEKGDIPEGYSVSREKKERFSLILESASTNQTSMYLCASNSYGGVQETQYFGPGTRLLVL.

DNA of the CDR3: TGTGCCAGCACTACCACGGGGGTCGGGAGCAATGAGCAGTTCTTC. This translates into CASTTTGVGSNEQFF. V usage is TRBV2 and J usage is TRBJ2-1, with D possibly matching TRBD2 (6 bases). From germline, CDR1 is SNHLY and CDR2 FYNNEI. This CDR3 comprises 15 residues. V dropped 7 bases and J dropped 6 bases, with 19 bases sitting between them. Combining the CDR3 with reference TRBV2 and TRBJ2-1 gives the whole variable domain EPEVTQTPSHQVTQMGQEVILRCVPISNHLYFYWYRQILGQKVEFLVSFYNNEISEKSEIFDDQFSVERPDGSNFTLKIRSTKLEDSAMYFCASTTTGVGSNEQFFGPGTRLTVL.

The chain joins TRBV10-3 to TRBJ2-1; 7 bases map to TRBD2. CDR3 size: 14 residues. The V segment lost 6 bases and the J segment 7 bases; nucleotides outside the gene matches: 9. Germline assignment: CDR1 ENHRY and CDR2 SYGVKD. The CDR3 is CAIRIRPGGNEQFF. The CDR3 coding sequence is TGTGCCATCAGAATTAGGCCGGGAGGTAATGAGCAGTTCTTC.

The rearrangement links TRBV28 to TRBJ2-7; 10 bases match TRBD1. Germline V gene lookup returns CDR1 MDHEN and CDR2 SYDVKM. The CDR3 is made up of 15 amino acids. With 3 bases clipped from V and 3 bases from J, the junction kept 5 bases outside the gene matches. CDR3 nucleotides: TGTGCCAGCAGTTTGGACAGGGGGAACCTCTACGAGCAGTACTTC. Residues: CASSLDRGNLYEQYF.

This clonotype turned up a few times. The CDR3 loop reads CASSPPPFSNEQFF. The CDR3 DNA sequence: TGTGCCAGCTCACCACCGCCCTTTTCGAATGAGCAGTTCTTC. The chain uses TRBV18 and TRBJ2-1; no firm D call. V was shortened by 0 bases and J by 7 bases, with 10 bases between the two germline ends. This CDR3 has 14 residues. CDR1 is KGHSH and CDR2 is LQKENI in the germline V gene.

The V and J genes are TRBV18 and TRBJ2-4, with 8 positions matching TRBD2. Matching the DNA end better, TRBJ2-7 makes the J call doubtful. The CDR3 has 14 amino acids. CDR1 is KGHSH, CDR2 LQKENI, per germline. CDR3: CASSPTSAAYEQYF. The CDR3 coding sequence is TGTGCCAGCTCACCGACTAGCGCCGCCTACGAGCAGTACTTC.

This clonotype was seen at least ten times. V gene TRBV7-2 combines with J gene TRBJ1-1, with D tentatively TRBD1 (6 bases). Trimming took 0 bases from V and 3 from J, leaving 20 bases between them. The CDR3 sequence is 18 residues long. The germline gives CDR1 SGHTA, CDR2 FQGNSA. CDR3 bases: TGTGCCAGCAGCTTAGCCGCCGGCGGAACAGGGCGCGACACTGAAGCTTTCTTT. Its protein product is CASSLAAGGTGRDTEAFF.